This T cell receptor beta chain appears in the sequencing data of a study of T cell repertoires in cytomegalovirus infection. Whole-study context: CMV epitopes that were recently identified and HLA-C-restricted were used alongside well-studied HLA-B-restricted ones. CMV infection and matching HLA type were both indicated by public TCR beta signatures.

Germline V gene lookup returns CDR1 SGHNT and CDR2 YENEEA. This CDR3 contains 13 residues. Trimming pared 1 base from V and 9 bases from J, leaving 10 bases between. Study results and caveats: Public TCR beta family frequency separated CMV-and-HLA carriers, including in an independent cohort. The ex vivo response showed dominance by HLA-C-restricted CMV-specific TCR beta clonotypes.

A word on this clonotype: Its antigen is not known.

One entry per CDR3 protein results from TCRdb running MiXCR on the reads. The table includes 650,000 to 900,000 distinct CDR3 sequences, approximately 30% detected once. The V gene is TRBV11-3, the J gene TRBJ2-1; D unclear. The input for sequencing was cultured CD8+ T cells from PBMCs, taken from culture after CMV antigen stimulation. The TCR sequence derives from a human donor in good health (CMV status not recorded). Some clones in this sample may be carry-over from other donors' samples. Here the CDR3 reads CASSLGVGIEQFF. The CDR3 DNA reads TGTGCCAGCAGCTTAGGGGTGGGTATTGAGCAGTTCTTC.